These T cell receptor beta chains were read from a single sample in a study of CD8 T cells in ankylosing spondylitis. TCRdb reanalysed the 5' RACE reads using MiXCR and keeps one entry per CDR3 protein. The sample includes some 200,000 distinct CDR3 sequences, 18% of them seen just once. The material sequenced was blood, either unsorted or a sorted T cell fraction (not recorded which). These receptors all come from a male donor aged 10 to 35 with ankylosing spondylitis or in good health (not recorded which). CDR3s include the opening cysteine and the closing phenylalanine or tryptophan. Each record gives: J gene, V gene, D gene, clone size, CDR3 protein, CDR3 DNA. The D gene is left open where the match is weak. Some rows have no size entry. The others give once, few or many, or a class for an expanded clone.

TRBJ1-5	TRBV29-1	TRBD1	-	CSVRTGNQPQHF	TGCAGCGTACGGACAGGGAACCAGCCCCAGCATTTT
TRBJ2-3	TRBV7-9	-	many	CASSFDTTSTDTQYF	TGTGCCAGCAGCTTCGACACTACTAGCACAGATACGCAGTATTTT
TRBJ2-7	TRBV7-2	TRBD2	-	CASSLAAGEWNEQYF	TGTGCCAGCAGCTTAGCAGCGGGAGAGTGGAACGAGCAGTACTTC
TRBJ2-1	TRBV27	TRBD2	many	CASSPRGVGPNEQFF	TGTGCCAGCAGCCCTCGGGGGGTGGGTCCCAATGAGCAGTTCTTC
TRBJ2-2	TRBV7-6	TRBD1	many	CASSLAPVRGIGELFF	TGTGCCAGCAGCTTAGCTCCGGTCAGGGGGATCGGGGAGCTGTTTTTT
TRBJ2-5	TRBV10-3	TRBD2	many	CAISESVLAGVVGQETQYF	TGTGCCATCAGTGAGTCGGTGCTAGCGGGAGTCGTGGGGCAAGAGACCCAGTACTTC
TRBJ2-1	TRBV12-3/TRBV12-4	-	many	CASSLVQNEQFF	TGTGCCAGCAGTTTAGTCCAGAATGAGCAGTTCTTC
TRBJ1-2	TRBV4-3	TRBD1	few	CASSPGTAGTSNYGYTF	TGCGCCAGCAGCCCCGGGACAGCCGGAACCTCTAACTATGGCTACACCTTC
TRBJ2-3	TRBV12-3/TRBV12-4	-	many	CASSFYSSTDTQYF	TGTGCCAGCAGTTTTTACAGTAGCACAGATACGCAGTATTTT
TRBJ2-7	TRBV28	-	many	CASNATPYEQYF	TGTGCCAGCAATGCCACCCCCTACGAGCAGTACTTC
TRBJ1-1	TRBV18	-	many	CASSPVFRGVYTEAFF	TGTGCCAGCTCACCAGTTTTTAGGGGAGTGTATACTGAAGCTTTCTTT
TRBJ1-6	TRBV27	-	many	CASKFGQTNSPLHF	TGTGCCAGCAAGTTCGGGCAGACGAATTCACCCCTCCACTTT
TRBJ2-3	TRBV29-1	-	-	CSVDTVSSGVTDTQYF	TGCAGCGTTGATACGGTATCGAGCGGAGTCACAGATACGCAGTATTTT
TRBJ2-4	TRBV27	-	-	CASRGPIRARLAKNIQYF	TGTGCCAGCAGGGGCCCTATTAGAGCGCGGCTGGCCAAAAACATTCAGTACTTC
TRBJ2-1	TRBV6-6	-	-	CASSNSGARNPTYNEQFF	TGTGCCAGCAGTAACTCGGGAGCCCGGAACCCAACCTACAATGAGCAGTTCTTC
TRBJ2-7	TRBV5-1	-	many	CASSLDGRGYEQYF	TGCGCCAGCAGCTTGGATGGCAGGGGATACGAGCAGTACTTC
TRBJ1-2	TRBV5-1	-	many	CASSLLSDYGYTF	TGCGCCAGCAGCTTGTTATCTGACTATGGCTACACCTTC
TRBJ1-2	TRBV6-5	-	many	CASSSTNSVLRDGYTF	TGTGCCAGCAGTAGTACGAACAGTGTCCTGAGAGATGGCTACACCTTC
TRBJ2-3	TRBV29-1	-	many	CSVKRTDTQYF	TGCAGCGTTAAACGAACAGATACGCAGTATTTT
TRBJ2-1	TRBV10-3	-	-	CAISPGLPNEQFF	TGTGCCATCAGCCCGGGACTCCCCAATGAGCAGTTCTTC
TRBJ2-1	TRBV29-1	-	-	CSVEASSYNEQFF	TGCAGCGTTGAAGCGAGCTCCTACAATGAGCAGTTCTTC
TRBJ2-1	TRBV6-2/TRBV6-3	TRBD2	many	CASRTGLENNEQFF	TGTGCCAGCAGGACGGGACTAGAGAACAATGAGCAGTTCTTC
TRBJ2-3	TRBV5-4	TRBD1	few	CASSSGGTGVGDTQYF	TGTGCCAGCAGCTCGGGGGGGACAGGGGTTGGAGATACGCAGTATTTT
TRBJ2-1	TRBV29-1	TRBD1	-	CSATGTGTHEQFF	TGCAGCGCCACCGGGACAGGGACCCATGAGCAGTTCTTC
TRBJ2-6	TRBV15	TRBD1	many	CATSARQGLGANVLTF	TGTGCCACCAGCGCAAGACAGGGGCTTGGGGCCAACGTCCTGACTTTC
TRBJ2-1	TRBV20-1	-	-	CSAPLLEEGNNEQFF	TGCAGTGCCCCATTGTTGGAAGAGGGGAACAATGAGCAGTTCTTC
TRBJ2-1	TRBV6-6	-	few	CASSYGGRGGNEQFF	TGTGCCAGCAGTTACGGGGGCAGGGGTGGTAATGAGCAGTTCTTC
TRBJ2-5	TRBV7-3	-	many	CASSLPGTGETQYF	TGTGCCAGCAGCTTACCAGGTACCGGGGAGACCCAGTACTTC
TRBJ2-5	TRBV6-5	-	many	CASSPRVQETQYF	TGTGCCAGCAGTCCTCGGGTCCAAGAGACCCAGTACTTC
TRBJ2-1	TRBV12-5	TRBD2	-	CASGLGLAAYNEQFF	TGTGCTAGTGGTCTGGGACTAGCGGCCTACAATGAGCAGTTCTTC
TRBJ2-1	TRBV11-2	TRBD2	many	CASSVTSGVYNEQFF	TGTGCCAGCAGCGTGACTAGCGGAGTGTACAATGAGCAGTTCTTC
TRBJ1-1	TRBV5-1	TRBD1	many	CASSLVEGPGGLNTEAFF	TGCGCCAGCAGCTTGGTGGAGGGACCAGGGGGTCTGAACACTGAAGCTTTCTTT
TRBJ2-6	TRBV5-1	-	-	CASRLGTGPQTRSGANVLTF	TGCGCCAGCAGGCTGGGGACGGGACCTCAGACGCGCTCTGGGGCCAACGTCCTGACTTTC
TRBJ2-1	TRBV5-1	-	many	CASSFTGTEYNEQFF	TGCGCCAGCAGCTTTACCGGGACGGAATACAATGAGCAGTTCTTC
TRBJ2-5	TRBV6-5	-	many	CASSGQETQYF	TGTGCCAGCAGTGGACAAGAGACCCAGTACTTC
TRBJ1-4	TRBV18	-	many	CASSLGARREKLFF	TGTGCCAGCTCACTGGGGGCCAGGAGGGAAAAACTGTTTTTT
TRBJ2-7	TRBV6-4	-	-	CASLNGQYF	TGTGCCAGTCTTAATGGGCAGTACTTC
TRBJ1-2	TRBV5-5	-	many	CASSSFQVPYGYTF	TGTGCCAGCAGCTCATTTCAGGTTCCCTATGGCTACACCTTC
TRBJ1-2	TRBV30	-	many	CAWSFRHYGYTF	TGTGCCTGGAGTTTCAGACACTATGGCTACACCTTC
TRBJ2-5	TRBV2	-	-	CASSARASETQYF	TGTGCCAGCAGCGCCAGAGCGTCGGAGACCCAGTACTTC
TRBJ2-7	TRBV7-8	-	many	CASSLARFFPYEQYF	TGTGCCAGCAGCTTAGCCCGTTTTTTTCCCTACGAGCAGTACTTC
TRBJ2-2	TRBV7-2	-	-	CASSPPGLGELFF	TGTGCCAGCAGCCCCCCGGGGCTCGGGGAGCTGTTTTTT
TRBJ2-1	TRBV12-3/TRBV12-4	-	many	CASRLDTGSPYNEQFF	TGTGCCAGCAGACTAGATACGGGGAGCCCGTACAATGAGCAGTTCTTC
TRBJ2-1	TRBV12-3/TRBV12-4	TRBD2	many	CASIDGLAGGFNEQFF	TGTGCCAGCATTGACGGACTAGCGGGAGGGTTCAATGAGCAGTTCTTC
TRBJ1-6	TRBV10-3	-	-	CAISPRPGGTGDSPLHF	TGTGCCATCAGCCCAAGACCGGGGGGAACAGGAGATTCACCCCTCCACTTT
TRBJ2-3	TRBV12-3/TRBV12-4	-	many	CATSPRPSVTDTQYF	TGTGCCACCTCCCCCCGTCCTAGCGTCACAGATACGCAGTATTTT
TRBJ2-1	TRBV12-3/TRBV12-4	-	many	CASSLVKGGDEQFF	TGTGCCAGCAGTTTAGTAAAGGGAGGCGATGAGCAGTTCTTC
TRBJ2-1	TRBV29-1	-	-	CSVAEGGVEQFF	TGCAGCGTTGCAGAGGGGGGGGTTGAGCAGTTCTTC
TRBJ2-1	TRBV12-3/TRBV12-4	-	many	CASSLGVGPQFF	TGTGCCAGCAGTTTAGGGGTAGGGCCGCAGTTCTTC
TRBJ2-1	TRBV12-3/TRBV12-4	TRBD2	few	CASSRRTSGRADNEQFF	TGTGCCAGCAGTCGCCGGACTAGCGGGAGGGCCGACAATGAGCAGTTCTTC
TRBJ1-5	TRBV20-1	-	many	CSARVQGGVWDQPQHF	TGCAGTGCTAGAGTCCAGGGAGGAGTGTGGGATCAGCCCCAGCATTTT
TRBJ1-2	TRBV28	-	many	CASRAAVYGYTF	TGTGCCAGCAGGGCAGCCGTTTATGGCTACACCTTC
TRBJ2-3	TRBV10-3	TRBD1	many	CAIRNDRGIPDTQYF	TGTGCCATCAGAAACGACAGGGGGATCCCAGATACGCAGTATTTT
TRBJ2-5	TRBV10-3	-	many	CAISAGETQYF	TGTGCCATCAGTGCAGGGGAGACCCAGTACTTC
TRBJ2-2	TRBV5-4	-	many	CASSANTGELFF	TGTGCCAGCAGCGCGAACACCGGGGAGCTGTTTTTT
TRBJ2-1	TRBV20-1	-	-	CSASWGNEQFF	TGCAGTGCCTCATGGGGGAATGAGCAGTTCTTC
TRBJ2-1	TRBV12-3/TRBV12-4	TRBD2	many	CASSLALSGVSDASYNEQFF	TGTGCCAGCAGTTTAGCGCTAAGCGGGGTGAGCGATGCTTCCTACAATGAGCAGTTCTTC
TRBJ2-1	TRBV3-1	TRBD2	many	CASRPTSGYNEQFF	TGTGCCAGCAGACCCACTAGCGGTTACAATGAGCAGTTCTTC
TRBJ1-4	TRBV7-9	-	many	CASSLGPGWSEKLFF	TGTGCCAGCAGCTTGGGGCCAGGGTGGAGCGAAAAACTGTTTTTT
TRBJ2-1	TRBV20-1	TRBD2	-	CSARLPLGSGRRREQFF	TGCAGTGCTAGACTCCCCCTGGGTAGCGGGAGAAGACGGGAGCAGTTCTTC